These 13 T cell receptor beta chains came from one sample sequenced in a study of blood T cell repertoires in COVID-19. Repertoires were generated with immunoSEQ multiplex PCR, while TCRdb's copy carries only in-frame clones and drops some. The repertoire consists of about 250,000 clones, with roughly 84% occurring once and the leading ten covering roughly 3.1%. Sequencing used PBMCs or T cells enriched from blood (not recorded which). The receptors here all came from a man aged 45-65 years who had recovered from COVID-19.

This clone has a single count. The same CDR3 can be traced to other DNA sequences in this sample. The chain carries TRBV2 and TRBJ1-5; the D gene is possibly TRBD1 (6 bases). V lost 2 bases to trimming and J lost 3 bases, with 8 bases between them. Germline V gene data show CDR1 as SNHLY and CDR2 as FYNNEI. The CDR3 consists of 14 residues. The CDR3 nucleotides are TGTGCCAGCAGTGAACAGGGGATCAATCAGCCCCAGCATTTT. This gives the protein CASSEQGINQPQHF.

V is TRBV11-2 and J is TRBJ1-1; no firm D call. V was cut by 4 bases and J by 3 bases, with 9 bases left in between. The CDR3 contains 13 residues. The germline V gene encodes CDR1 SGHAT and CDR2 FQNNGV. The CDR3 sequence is CASSSKVDTEAFF. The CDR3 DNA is TGTGCCAGCAGCTCTAAAGTCGACACTGAAGCTTTCTTT.

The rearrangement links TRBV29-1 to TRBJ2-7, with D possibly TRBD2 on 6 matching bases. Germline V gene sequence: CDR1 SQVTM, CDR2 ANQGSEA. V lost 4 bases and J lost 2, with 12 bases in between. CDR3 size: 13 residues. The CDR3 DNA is TGCAGCGTTGTTGGTGGGGGGACCTACGAGCAGTACTTC. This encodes CSVVGGGTYEQYF.

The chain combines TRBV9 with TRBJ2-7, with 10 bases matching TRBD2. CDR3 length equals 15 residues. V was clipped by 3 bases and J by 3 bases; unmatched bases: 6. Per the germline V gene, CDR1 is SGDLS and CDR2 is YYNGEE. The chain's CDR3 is CASSAGTSVYYEQYF. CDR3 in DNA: TGTGCCAGCAGCGCCGGGACTAGCGTTTACTACGAGCAGTACTTC.

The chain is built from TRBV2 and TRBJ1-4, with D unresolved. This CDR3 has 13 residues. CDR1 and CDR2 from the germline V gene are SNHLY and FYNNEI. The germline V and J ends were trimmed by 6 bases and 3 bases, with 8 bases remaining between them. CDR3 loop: CASRSLPNEKLFF. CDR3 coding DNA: TGTGCCAGCAGGAGTCTACCTAATGAAAAACTGTTTTTT. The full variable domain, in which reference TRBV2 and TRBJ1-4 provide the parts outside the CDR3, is EPEVTQTPSHQVTQMGQEVILRCVPISNHLYFYWYRQILGQKVEFLVSFYNNEISEKSEIFDDQFSVERPDGSNFTLKIRSTKLEDSAMYFCASRSLPNEKLFFGSGTQLSVL.

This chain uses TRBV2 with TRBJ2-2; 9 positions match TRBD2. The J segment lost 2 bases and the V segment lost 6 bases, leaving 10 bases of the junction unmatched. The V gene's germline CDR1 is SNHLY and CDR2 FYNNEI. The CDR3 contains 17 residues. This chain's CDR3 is CASSARVAGVNTGELFF. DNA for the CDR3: TGTGCCAGCAGCGCTCGAGTAGCGGGGGTCAACACCGGGGAGCTGTTTTTT.

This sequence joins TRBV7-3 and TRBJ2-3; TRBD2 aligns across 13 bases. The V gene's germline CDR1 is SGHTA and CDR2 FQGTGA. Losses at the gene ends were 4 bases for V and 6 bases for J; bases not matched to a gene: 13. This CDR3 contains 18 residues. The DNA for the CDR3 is TGTGCCAGCAGCTCCGGACCGCCTACTAGCGGGAGGGCGGATACGCAGTATTTT. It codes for CASSSGPPTSGRADTQYF.

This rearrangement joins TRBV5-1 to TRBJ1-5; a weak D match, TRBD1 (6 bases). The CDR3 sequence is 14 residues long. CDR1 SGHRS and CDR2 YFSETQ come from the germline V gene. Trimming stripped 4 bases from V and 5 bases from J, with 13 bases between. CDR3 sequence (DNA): TGCGCCAGCAGCCCTGAGGGGGTCGATCAGCCCCAGCATTTT. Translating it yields CASSPEGVDQPQHF.

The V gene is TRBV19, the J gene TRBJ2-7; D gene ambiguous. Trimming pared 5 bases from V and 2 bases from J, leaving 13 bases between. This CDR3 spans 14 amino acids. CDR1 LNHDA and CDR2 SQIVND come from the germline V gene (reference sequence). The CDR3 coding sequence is TGTGCCAGTAGTTCCCGCAGGTCCCCCTACGAGCAGTACTTC. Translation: CASSSRRSPYEQYF.

The CDR3 here is CASSPVTGALDLRYF. The CDR3 DNA reads as TGTGCCAGCAGTCCTGTGACAGGGGCATTGGATCTCCGATACTTC. V and J are TRBV6-5 and TRBJ2-7; 8 bases are shared with TRBD1. This CDR3 comprises 15 residues. Germline CDR1 and CDR2: MNHEY and SVGAGI. The J segment lost 13 bases and the V segment lost 5 bases, leaving 19 bases of the junction unmatched.

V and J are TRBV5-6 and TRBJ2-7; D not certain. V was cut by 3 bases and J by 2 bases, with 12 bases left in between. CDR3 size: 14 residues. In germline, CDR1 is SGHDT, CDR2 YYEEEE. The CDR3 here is CASSSRKLTYEQYF. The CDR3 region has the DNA TGTGCCAGCAGCTCCAGAAAGTTAACCTACGAGCAGTACTTC.

The CDR3 DNA sequence: TGTGCCAGCAGCTTAAAGGTAGCGGGGGCTGGAGATACGCAGTATTTT. Translation: CASSLKVAGAGDTQYF. This sequence joins TRBV7-8 and TRBJ2-3; 9 nucleotides agree with TRBD2. The germline V gene has CDR1 SGHVS and CDR2 FQNEAQ. The CDR3 contains 16 residues. J was trimmed by 5 bases and V by 2 bases; bases with no gene match: 8. The full variable domain, in which reference TRBV7-8 and TRBJ2-3 provide the parts outside the CDR3, is GAGVSQSPRYKVAKRGQDVALRCDPISGHVSLFWYQQALGQGPEFLTYFQNEAQLDKSGLPSDRFFAERPEGSVSTLKIQRTQQEDSAVYLCASSLKVAGAGDTQYFGPGTRLTVL.

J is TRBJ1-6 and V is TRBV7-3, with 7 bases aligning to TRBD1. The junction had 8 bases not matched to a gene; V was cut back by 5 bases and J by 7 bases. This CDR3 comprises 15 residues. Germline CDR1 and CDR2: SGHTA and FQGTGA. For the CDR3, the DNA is TGTGCCAGCAGCACCCACGGGACAGTCAATTCACCCCTCCACTTT. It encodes CASSTHGTVNSPLHF. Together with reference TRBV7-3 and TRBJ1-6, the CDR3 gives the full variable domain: GAGVSQTPSNKVTEKGKYVELRCDPISGHTALYWYRQSLGQGPEFLIYFQGTGAADDSGLPNDRFFAVRPEGSVSTLKIQRTERGDSAVYLCASSTHGTVNSPLHFGNGTRLTVT.